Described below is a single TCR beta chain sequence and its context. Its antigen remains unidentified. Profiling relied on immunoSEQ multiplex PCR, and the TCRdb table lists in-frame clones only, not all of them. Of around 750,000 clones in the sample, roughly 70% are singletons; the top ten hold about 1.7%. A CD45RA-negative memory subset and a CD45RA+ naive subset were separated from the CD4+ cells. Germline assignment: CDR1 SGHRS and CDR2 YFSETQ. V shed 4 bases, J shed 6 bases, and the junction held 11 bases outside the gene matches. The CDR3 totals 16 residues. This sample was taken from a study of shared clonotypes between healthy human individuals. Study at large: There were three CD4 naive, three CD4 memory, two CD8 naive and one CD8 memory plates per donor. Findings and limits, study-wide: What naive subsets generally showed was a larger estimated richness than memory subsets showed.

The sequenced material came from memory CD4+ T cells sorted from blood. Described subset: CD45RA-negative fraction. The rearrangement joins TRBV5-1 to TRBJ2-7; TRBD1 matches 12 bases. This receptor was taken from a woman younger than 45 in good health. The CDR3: CASSLRDRGRLREQYF. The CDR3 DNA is TGCGCCAGCAGCCTCCGGGACAGGGGGCGCCTCCGCGAGCAGTACTTC.